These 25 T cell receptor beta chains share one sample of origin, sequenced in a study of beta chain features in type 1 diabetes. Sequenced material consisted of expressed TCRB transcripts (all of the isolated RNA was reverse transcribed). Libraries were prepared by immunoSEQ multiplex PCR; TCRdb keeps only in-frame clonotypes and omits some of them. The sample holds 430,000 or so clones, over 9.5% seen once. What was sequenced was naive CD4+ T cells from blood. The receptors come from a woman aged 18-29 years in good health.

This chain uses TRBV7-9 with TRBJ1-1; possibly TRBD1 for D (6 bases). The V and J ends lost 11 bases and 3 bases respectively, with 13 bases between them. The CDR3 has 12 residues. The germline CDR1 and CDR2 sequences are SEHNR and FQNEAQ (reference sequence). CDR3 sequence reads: CAGIQGDTEAFF. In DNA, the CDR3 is TGTGCCGGGATACAGGGAGACACTGAAGCTTTCTTT. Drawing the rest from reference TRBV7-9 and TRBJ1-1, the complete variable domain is DTGVSQNPRHKITKRGQNVTFRCDPISEHNRLYWYRQTLGQGPEFLTYFQNEAQLEKSRLLSDRFSAERPKGSFSTLEIQRTEQGDSAMYLCAGIQGDTEAFFGQGTRLTVV.

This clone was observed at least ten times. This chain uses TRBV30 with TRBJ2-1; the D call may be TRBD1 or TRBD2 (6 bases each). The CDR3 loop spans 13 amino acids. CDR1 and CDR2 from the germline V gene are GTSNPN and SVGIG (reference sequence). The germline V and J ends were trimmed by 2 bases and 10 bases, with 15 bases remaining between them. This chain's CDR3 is CAWSLTGAREQFF. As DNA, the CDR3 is TGTGCCTGGAGTTTAACGGGGGCAAGGGAGCAGTTCTTC.

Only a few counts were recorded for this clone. In DNA form, the CDR3 reads TGTGCCAGCAGCTCTGATTGGGGGGCCGACAATGAGCAGTTCTTC. The encoded protein is CASSSDWGADNEQFF. The chain uses TRBV7-7 and TRBJ2-1; D possibly matches TRBD1 or TRBD2 (6 bases each). V was shortened by 4 bases and J by 5 bases, with 15 bases between the two germline ends. The CDR3 contains 15 residues. Germline CDR1 SSHAT, CDR2 FNYEAQ (reference sequence).

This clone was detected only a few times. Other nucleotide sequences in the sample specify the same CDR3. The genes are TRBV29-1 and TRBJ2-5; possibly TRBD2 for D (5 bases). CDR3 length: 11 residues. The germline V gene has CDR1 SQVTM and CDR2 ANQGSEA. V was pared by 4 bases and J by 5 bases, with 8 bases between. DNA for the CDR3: TGCAGCGTTGGGGAGCGGGAGACCCAGTACTTC. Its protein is CSVGERETQYF.

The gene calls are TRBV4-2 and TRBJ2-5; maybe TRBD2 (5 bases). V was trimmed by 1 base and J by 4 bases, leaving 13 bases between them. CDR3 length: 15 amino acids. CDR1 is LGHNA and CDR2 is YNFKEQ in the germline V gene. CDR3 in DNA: TGTGCCAGCAGCCAAGTTCCCGGAGCGGTAGAGACCCAGTACTTC. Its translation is CASSQVPGAVETQYF.

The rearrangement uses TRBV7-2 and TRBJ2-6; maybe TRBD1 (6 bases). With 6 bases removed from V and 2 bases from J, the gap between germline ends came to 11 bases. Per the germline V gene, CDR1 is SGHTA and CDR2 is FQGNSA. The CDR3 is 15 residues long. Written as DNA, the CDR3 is TGTGCCAGCAGTCGAGGGGGTGCTGGGGCCAACGTCCTGACTTTC. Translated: CASSRGGAGANVLTF.

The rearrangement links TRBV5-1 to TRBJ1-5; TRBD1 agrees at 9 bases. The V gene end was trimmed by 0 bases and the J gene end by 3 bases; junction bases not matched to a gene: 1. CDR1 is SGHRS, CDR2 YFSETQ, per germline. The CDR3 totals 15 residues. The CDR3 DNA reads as TGCGCCAGCAGCTTGGGGACAGGGGCCAATCAGCCCCAGCATTTT. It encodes CASSLGTGANQPQHF. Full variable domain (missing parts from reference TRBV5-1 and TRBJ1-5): KAGVTQTPRYLIKTRGQQVTLSCSPISGHRSVSWYQQTPGQGLQFLFEYFSETQRNKGNFPGRFSGRQFSNSRSEMNVSTLELGDSALYLCASSLGTGANQPQHFGDGTRLSIL.

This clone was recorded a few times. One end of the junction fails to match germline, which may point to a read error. DNA for the CDR3: TGTGCTAGCAGCAGGACTAGCGGGAGGGCGGATGAGCAGTTCTTC. This codes for CASSRTSGRADEQFF. The chain combines TRBV7-7 with TRBJ2-1; 15 bases map to TRBD2. CDR3 length equals 15 residues. Looked up from germline, CDR1 is SSHAT and CDR2 is FNYEAQ (reference sequence).

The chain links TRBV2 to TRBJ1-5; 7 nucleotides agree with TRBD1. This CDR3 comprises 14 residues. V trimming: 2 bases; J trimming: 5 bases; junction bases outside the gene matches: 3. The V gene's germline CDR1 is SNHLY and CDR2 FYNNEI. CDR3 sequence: CASSEPTGHQPQHF. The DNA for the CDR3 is TGTGCCAGCAGTGAACCGACAGGGCATCAGCCCCAGCATTTT.

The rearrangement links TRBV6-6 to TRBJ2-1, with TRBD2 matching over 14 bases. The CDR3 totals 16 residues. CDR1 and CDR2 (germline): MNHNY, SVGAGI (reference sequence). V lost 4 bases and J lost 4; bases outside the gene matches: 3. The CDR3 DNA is TGTGCCAGCAGTTGGGGACTAGCGGGGGCATACAATGAGCAGTTCTTC. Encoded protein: CASSWGLAGAYNEQFF.

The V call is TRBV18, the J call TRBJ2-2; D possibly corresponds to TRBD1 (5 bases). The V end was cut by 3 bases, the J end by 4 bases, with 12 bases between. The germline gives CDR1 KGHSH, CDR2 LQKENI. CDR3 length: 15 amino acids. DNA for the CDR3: TGTGCCAGCTCACCTTCAGGGATCAGCACCGGGGAGCTGTTTTTT. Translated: CASSPSGISTGELFF.

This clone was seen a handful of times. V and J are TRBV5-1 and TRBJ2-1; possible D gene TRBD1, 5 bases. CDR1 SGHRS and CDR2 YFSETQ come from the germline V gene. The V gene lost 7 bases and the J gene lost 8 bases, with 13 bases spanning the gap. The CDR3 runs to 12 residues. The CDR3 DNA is TGCGCCAGCGAAGGGGCAGGCGATGAGCAGTTCTTC. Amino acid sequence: CASEGAGDEQFF. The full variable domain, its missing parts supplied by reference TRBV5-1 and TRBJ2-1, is KAGVTQTPRYLIKTRGQQVTLSCSPISGHRSVSWYQQTPGQGLQFLFEYFSETQRNKGNFPGRFSGRQFSNSRSEMNVSTLELGDSALYLCASEGAGDEQFFGPGTRLTVL.

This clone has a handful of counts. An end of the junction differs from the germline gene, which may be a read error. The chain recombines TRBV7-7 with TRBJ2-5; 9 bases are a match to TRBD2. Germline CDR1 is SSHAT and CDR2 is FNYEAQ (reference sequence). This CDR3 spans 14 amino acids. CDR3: CASSHSGRRETQYF. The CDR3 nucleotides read TGTGCTAGCAGCCATAGCGGGAGACGAGAGACCCAGTACTTC.

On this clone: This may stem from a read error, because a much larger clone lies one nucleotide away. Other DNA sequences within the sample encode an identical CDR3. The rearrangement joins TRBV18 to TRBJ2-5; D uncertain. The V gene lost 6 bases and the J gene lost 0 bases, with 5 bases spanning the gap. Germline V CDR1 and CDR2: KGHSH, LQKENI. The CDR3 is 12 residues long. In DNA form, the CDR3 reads TGTGCCAGCTCCCCGTACCAAGAGACCCAGTACTTC. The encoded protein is CASSPYQETQYF.

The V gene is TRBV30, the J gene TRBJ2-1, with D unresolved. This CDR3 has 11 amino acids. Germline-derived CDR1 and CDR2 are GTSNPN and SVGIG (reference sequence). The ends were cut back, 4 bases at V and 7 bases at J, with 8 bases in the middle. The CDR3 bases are TGTGCCTGGACAGCTCGAAATGAGCAGTTCTTC. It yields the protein CAWTARNEQFF. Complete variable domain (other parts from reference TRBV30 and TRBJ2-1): SQTIHQWPATLVQPVGSPLSLECTVEGTSNPNLYWYRQAAGRGLQLLFYSVGIGQISSEVPQNLSASRPQDRQFILSSKKLLLSDSGFYLCAWTARNEQFFGPGTRLTVL.

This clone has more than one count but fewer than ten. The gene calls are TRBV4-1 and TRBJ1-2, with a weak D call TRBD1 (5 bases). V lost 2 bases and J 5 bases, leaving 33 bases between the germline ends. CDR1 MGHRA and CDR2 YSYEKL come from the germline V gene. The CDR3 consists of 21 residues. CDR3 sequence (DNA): TGCGCCAGCAGCCAAACAGCGCTAACCAAGAACCAGGGACCGTTGGGGTATGGCTACACCTTC. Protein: CASSQTALTKNQGPLGYGYTF.

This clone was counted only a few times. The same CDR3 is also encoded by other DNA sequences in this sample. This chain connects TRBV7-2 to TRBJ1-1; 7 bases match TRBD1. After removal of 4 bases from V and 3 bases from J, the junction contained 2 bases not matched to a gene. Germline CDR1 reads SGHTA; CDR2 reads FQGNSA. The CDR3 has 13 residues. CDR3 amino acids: CASSSDRDTEAFF. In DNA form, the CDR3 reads TGTGCCAGCAGCTCAGACAGGGACACTGAAGCTTTCTTT.

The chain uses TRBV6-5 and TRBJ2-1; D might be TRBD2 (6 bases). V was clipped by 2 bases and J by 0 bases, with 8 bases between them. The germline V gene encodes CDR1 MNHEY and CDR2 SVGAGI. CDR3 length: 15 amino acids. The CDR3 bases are TGTGCCAGCAGTTACGGGGGGAACTCCTACAATGAGCAGTTCTTC. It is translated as CASSYGGNSYNEQFF.

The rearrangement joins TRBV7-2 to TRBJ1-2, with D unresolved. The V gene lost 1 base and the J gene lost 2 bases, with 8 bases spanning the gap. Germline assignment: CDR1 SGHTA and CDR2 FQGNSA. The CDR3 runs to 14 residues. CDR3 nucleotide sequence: TGTGCCAGCAGCTTAGATCACGGAAACTATGGCTACACCTTC. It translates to CASSLDHGNYGYTF.

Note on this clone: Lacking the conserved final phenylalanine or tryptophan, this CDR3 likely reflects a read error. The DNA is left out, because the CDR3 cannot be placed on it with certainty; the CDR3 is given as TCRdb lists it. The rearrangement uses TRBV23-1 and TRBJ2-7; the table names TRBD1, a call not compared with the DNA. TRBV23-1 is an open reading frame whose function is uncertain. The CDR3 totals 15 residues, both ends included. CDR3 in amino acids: CASRGPRDRGRVIKD.

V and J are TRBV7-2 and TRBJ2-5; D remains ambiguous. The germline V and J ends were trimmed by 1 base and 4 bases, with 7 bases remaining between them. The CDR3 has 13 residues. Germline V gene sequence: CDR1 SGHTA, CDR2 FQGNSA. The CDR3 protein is CASSLVFGETQYF. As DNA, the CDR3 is TGTGCCAGCAGCTTAGTGTTCGGAGAGACCCAGTACTTC.

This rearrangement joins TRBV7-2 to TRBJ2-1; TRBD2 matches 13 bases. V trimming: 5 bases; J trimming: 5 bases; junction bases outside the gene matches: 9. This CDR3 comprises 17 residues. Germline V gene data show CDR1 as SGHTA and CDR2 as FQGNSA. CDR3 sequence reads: CASSRTSGRRGDNEQFF. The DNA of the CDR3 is TGTGCCAGCAGCCGGACTAGCGGGAGAAGAGGCGACAATGAGCAGTTCTTC.

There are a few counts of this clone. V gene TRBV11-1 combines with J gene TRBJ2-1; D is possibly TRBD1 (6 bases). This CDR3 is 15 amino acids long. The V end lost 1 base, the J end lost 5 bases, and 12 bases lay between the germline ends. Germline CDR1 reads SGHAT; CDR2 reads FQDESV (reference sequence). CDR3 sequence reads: CASSLEGGINNEQFF. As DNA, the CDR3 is TGTGCCAGCAGCTTAGAAGGGGGAATCAACAATGAGCAGTTCTTC.

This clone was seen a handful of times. CDR3 DNA sequence: TGTGCCAGCAAGAGGGACAGGGTATCACCCCTCCACTTT. Translating it yields CASKRDRVSPLHF. V is TRBV28 and J is TRBJ1-6; 9 nucleotides agree with TRBD1. Germline loops: CDR1 MDHEN, CDR2 SYDVKM. V gave up 7 bases and J gave up 10 bases; unmatched junction bases: 5. CDR3 size: 13 residues.

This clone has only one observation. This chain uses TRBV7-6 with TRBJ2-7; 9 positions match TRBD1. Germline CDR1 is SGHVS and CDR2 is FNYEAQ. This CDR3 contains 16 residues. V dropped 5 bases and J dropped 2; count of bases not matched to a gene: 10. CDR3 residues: CASSITGTGTPYEQYF. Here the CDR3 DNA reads TGTGCCAGCAGCATAACCGGGACAGGGACCCCCTACGAGCAGTACTTC.